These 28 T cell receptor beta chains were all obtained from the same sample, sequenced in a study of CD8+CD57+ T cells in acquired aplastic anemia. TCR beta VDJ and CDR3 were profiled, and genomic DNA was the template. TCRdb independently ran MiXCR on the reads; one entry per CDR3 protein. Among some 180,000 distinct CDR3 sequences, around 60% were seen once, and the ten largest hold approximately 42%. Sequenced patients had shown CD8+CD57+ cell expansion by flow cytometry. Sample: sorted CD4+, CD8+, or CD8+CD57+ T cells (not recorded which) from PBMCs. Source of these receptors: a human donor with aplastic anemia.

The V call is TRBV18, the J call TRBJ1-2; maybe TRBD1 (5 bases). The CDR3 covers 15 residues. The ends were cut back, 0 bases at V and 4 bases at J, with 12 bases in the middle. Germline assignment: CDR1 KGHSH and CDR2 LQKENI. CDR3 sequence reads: CASSPPKDTLYGYTF. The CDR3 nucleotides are TGTGCCAGCTCACCACCGAAGGACACCCTCTATGGCTACACCTTC.

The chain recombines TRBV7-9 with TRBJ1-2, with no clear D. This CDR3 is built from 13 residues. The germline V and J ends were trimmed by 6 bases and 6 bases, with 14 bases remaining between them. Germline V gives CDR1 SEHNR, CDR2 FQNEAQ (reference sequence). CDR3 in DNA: TGTGCCAGCAGTCTGACGGGTACGGATGGCTACACCTTC. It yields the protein CASSLTGTDGYTF.

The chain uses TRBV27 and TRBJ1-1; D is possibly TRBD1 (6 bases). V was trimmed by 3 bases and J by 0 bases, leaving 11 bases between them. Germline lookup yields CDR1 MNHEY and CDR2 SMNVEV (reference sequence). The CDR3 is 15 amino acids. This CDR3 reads CASSLAGALNTEAFF. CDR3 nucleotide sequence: TGTGCCAGCAGTTTGGCAGGGGCGTTGAACACTGAAGCTTTCTTT.

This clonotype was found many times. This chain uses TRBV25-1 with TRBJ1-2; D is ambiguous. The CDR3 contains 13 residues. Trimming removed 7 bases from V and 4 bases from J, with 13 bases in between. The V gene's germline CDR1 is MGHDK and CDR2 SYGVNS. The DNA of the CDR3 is TGTGCCAGCACTCTCCAAGACGGCTATGGCTACACCTTC. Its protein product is CASTLQDGYGYTF.

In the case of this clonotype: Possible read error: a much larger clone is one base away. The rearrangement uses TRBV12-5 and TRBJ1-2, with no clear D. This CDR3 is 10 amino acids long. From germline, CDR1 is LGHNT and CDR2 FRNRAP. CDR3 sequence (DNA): TGTGCTAGTGGTTTGGGTGGCTACTCCTTC. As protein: CASGLGGYSF.

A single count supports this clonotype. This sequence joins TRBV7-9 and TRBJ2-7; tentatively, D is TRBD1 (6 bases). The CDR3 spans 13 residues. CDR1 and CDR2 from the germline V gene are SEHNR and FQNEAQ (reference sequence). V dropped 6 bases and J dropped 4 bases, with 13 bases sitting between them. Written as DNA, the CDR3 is TGTGCCAGCAGGTCACAGGGTAGGTACGAGCAGTACTTC. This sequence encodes CASRSQGRYEQYF.

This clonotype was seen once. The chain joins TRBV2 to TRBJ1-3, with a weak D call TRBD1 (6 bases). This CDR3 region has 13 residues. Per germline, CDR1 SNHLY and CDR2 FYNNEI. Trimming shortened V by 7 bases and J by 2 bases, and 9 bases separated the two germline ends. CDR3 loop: CASNNRAGNTIYF. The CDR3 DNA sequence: TGTGCCAGCAATAACAGGGCTGGAAACACCATATATTTT.

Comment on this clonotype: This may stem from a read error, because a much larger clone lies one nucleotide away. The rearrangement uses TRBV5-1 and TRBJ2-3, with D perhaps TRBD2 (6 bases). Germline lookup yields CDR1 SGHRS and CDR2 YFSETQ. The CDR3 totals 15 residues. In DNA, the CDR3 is TGTGCCAGCAGCCCGCCGGGGAGGCGTGGAGATACGCAGTATTTT. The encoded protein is CASSPPGRRGDTQYF.

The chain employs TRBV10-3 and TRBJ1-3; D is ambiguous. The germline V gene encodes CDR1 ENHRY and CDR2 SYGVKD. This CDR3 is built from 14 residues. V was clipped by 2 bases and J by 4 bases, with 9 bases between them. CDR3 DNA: TGTGCCATCAGTGAGCGGCTCTTGGGAAACACCATATATTTT. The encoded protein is CAISERLLGNTIYF.

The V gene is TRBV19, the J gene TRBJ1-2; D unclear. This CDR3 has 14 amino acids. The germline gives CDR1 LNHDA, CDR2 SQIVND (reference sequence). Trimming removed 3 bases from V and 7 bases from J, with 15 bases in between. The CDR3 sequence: CASSIPGLLSGYTF. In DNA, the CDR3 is TGTGCCAGTAGTATCCCCGGACTTCTTTCTGGCTACACCTTC.

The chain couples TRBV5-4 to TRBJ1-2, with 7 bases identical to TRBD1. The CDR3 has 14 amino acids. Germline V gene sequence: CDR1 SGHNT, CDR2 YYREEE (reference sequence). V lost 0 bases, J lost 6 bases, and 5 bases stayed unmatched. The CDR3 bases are TGTGCCAGCAGCTTGGGACAGGGTTTTGATGGCTACACCTTC. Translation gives CASSLGQGFDGYTF.

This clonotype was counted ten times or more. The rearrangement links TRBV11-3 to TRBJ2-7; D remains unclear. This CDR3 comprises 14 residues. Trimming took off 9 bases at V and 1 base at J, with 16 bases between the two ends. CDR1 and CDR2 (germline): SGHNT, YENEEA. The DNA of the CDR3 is TGTGCCAGGGCTCATCCTCTAGATTCCTACGAGCAGTACTTC. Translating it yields CARAHPLDSYEQYF.

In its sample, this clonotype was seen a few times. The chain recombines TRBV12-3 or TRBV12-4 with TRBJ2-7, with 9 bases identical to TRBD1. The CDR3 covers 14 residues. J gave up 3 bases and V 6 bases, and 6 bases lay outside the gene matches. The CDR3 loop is CASSKTGGGYEQYF. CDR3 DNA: TGTGCCAGCAGCAAGACAGGGGGAGGCTACGAGCAGTACTTC.

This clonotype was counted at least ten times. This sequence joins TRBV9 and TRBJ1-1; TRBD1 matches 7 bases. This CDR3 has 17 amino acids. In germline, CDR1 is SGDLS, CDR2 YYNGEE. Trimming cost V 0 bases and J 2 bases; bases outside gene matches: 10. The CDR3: CASSVGGGGPFNTEAFF. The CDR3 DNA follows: TGTGCCAGCAGCGTAGGAGGAGGGGGCCCCTTTAACACTGAAGCTTTCTTT.

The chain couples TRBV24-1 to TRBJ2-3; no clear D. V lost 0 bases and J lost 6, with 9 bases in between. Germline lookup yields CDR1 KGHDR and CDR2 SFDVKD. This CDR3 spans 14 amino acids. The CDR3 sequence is CATSDLGVYDTQYF. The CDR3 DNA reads TGTGCCACCAGTGATTTGGGCGTTTACGATACGCAGTATTTT.

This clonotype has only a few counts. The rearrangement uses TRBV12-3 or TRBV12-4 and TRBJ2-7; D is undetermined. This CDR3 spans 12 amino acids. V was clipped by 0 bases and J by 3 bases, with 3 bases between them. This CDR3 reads CASSLAVYEQYF. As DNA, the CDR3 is TGTGCCAGCAGTTTAGCTGTCTACGAGCAGTACTTC.

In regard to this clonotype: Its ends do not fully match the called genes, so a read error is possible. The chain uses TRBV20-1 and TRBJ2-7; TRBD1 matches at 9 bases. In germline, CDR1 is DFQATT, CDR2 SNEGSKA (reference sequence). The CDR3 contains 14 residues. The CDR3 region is CSARDQQGAYEQCF. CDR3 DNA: TGCAGTGCTAGAGATCAACAGGGGGCCTACGAGCAGTGCTTC.

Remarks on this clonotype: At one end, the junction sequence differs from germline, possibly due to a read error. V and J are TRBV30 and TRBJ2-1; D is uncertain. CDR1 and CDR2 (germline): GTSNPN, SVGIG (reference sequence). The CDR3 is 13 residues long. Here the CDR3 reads CAWRKVGFYEQVF. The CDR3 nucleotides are TGTGCCTGGAGGAAAGTTGGATTCTATGAGCAGGTCTTC.

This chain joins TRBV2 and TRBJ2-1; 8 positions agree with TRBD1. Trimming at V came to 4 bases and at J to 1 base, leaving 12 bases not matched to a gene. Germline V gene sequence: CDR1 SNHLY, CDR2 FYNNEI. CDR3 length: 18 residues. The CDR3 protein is CASSANFAGGVSYNEQFF. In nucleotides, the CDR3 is TGTGCCAGCAGTGCTAATTTTGCAGGGGGCGTATCCTACAATGAGCAGTTCTTC. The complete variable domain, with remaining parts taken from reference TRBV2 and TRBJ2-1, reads EPEVTQTPSHQVTQMGQEVILRCVPISNHLYFYWYRQILGQKVEFLVSFYNNEISEKSEIFDDQFSVERPDGSNFTLKIRSTKLEDSAMYFCASSANFAGGVSYNEQFFGPGTRLTVL.

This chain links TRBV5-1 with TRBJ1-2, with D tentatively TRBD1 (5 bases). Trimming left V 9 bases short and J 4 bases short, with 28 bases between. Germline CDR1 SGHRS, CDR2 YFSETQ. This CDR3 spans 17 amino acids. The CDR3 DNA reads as TGCGCCACCGCCCCCCGCCCAGACGGGGGTCGACGCTATGGCTACACCTTC. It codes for CATAPRPDGGRRYGYTF.

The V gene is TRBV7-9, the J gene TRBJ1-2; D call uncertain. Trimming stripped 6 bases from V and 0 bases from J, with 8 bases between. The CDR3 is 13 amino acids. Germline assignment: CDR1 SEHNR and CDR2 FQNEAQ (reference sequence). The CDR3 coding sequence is TGTGCCAGCAGGTCTACAACTAACTATGGCTACACCTTC. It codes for CASRSTTNYGYTF. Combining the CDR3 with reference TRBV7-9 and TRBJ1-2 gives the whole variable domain DTGVSQNPRHKITKRGQNVTFRCDPISEHNRLYWYRQTLGQGPEFLTYFQNEAQLEKSRLLSDRFSAERPKGSFSTLEIQRTEQGDSAMYLCASRSTTNYGYTFGSGTRLTVV.

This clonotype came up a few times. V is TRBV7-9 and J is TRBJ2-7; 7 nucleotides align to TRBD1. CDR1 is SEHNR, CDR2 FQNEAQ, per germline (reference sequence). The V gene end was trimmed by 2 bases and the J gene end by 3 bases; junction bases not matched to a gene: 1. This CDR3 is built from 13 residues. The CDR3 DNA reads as TGTGCCAGCAGCTTATGGGACAGCTACGAGCAGTACTTC. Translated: CASSLWDSYEQYF.

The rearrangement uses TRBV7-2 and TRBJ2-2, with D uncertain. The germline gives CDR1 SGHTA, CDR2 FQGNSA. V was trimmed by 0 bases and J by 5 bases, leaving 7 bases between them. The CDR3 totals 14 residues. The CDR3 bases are TGTGCCAGCAGCTTAGCTATCCAGACCGGGGAGCTGTTTTTT. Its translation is CASSLAIQTGELFF. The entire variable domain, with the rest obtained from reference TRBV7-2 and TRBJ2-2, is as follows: GAGVSQSPSNKVTEKGKDVELRCDPISGHTALYWYRQSLGQGLEFLIYFQGNSAPDKSGLPSDRFSAERTGGSVSTLTIQRTQQEDSAVYLCASSLAIQTGELFFGEGSRLTVL.

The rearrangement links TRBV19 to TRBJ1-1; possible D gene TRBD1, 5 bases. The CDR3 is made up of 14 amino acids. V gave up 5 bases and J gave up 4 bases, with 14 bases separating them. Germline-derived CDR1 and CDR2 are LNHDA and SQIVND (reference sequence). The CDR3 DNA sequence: TGTGCCAGTAGTTTTCAGACGGGGGGCACTGAAGCTTTCTTT. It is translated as CASSFQTGGTEAFF.

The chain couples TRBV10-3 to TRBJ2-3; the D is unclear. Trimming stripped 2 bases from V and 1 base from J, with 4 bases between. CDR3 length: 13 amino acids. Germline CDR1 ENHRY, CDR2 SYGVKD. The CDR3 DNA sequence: TGTGCCATCAGTGAGCCCCGCACAGATACGCAGTATTTT. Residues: CAISEPRTDTQYF.

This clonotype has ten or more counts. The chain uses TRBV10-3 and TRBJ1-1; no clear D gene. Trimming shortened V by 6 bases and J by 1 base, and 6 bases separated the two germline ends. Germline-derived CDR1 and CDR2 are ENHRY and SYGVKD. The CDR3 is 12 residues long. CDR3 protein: CAIRVPNTEAFF. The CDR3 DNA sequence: TGTGCCATCAGAGTTCCGAACACTGAAGCTTTCTTT.

This chain's CDR3 is CASSLFTLDRMNTEAFF. CDR3 bases: TGTGCCAGCAGCCTATTCACTCTGGACAGAATGAACACTGAAGCTTTCTTT. The chain links TRBV7-6 to TRBJ1-1; D is possibly TRBD1 (6 bases). This CDR3 spans 17 amino acids. V gave up 5 bases and J gave up 0 bases, with 19 bases separating them. Germline V gene data show CDR1 as SGHVS and CDR2 as FNYEAQ.

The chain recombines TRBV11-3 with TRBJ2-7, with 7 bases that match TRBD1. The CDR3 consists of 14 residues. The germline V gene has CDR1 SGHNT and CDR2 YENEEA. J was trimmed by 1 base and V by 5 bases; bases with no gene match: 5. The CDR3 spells CASSPDRYSYEQYF. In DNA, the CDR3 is TGTGCCAGCAGCCCGGACAGGTATTCCTACGAGCAGTACTTC.